The T cell receptor (beta chain) described here comes from a study of T cells in Graves' hyperthyroidism and ophthalmopathy. Study-level results: From stable hyperthyroidism, ophthalmopathy was set apart by a 13 V-J model.

This clonotype was counted a few times. Its target is unknown. The CDR3 is 18 residues long. Trimming took off 1 base at V and 0 bases at J, with 15 bases between the two ends. Germline V gene lookup returns CDR1 MGHRA and CDR2 YSYEKL. Amplified TCR beta CDR3 regions came from RNA transcripts. The study used the HTBI primer set for a first-round RT-PCR of the TCR CDR3. TCRdb called the multiplex PCR reads again in MiXCR, with one record for every CDR3 protein. This table holds around 340,000 distinct CDR3 sequences, approximately 15% found once. This sequence was found in a woman aged 25 to 39 with Graves' hyperthyroidism. The sample comprised blood. V is TRBV4-1 and J is TRBJ2-2; D is unclear. The CDR3 here is CASSQGWATPSNTGELFF. Written as DNA, the CDR3 is TGCGCCAGCAGCCAAGGGTGGGCTACACCATCGAACACCGGGGAGCTGTTTTTT.